The 10 T cell receptor beta chains presented below share a single source sample, sequenced in a study of blood T cell repertoires in COVID-19. Clones were sequenced by immunoSEQ multiplex PCR, and TCRdb holds only the in-frame ones, with some missing. The profile shows 150,000 or so clones, around 81% of them singletons. The material sequenced was peripheral blood. The receptors stem from a human donor with acute or convalescent COVID-19. The donor label of this sample is uncertain.

The chain carries TRBV4-1 and TRBJ2-7, with 7 bases that match TRBD1. This CDR3 region has 14 residues. Trimming removed 4 bases from V and 4 bases from J; junction bases left unmatched: 7. Germline V gene lookup returns CDR1 MGHRA and CDR2 YSYEKL. The CDR3, as DNA: TGCGCCAGCAGCCCCCCGGGACAGCGTTACGAGCAGTACTTC. This gives the protein CASSPPGQRYEQYF.

The chain uses TRBV6-1 and TRBJ1-2; D perhaps matches TRBD1 (5 bases). V lost 1 base to trimming and J lost 4 bases, with 13 bases between them. Germline V gene lookup returns CDR1 MNHNS and CDR2 SASEGT. The CDR3 is 15 residues long. The CDR3 bases are TGTGCCAGCAGTGAAGGGGGCAGCCCCATCTATGGCTACACCTTC. This codes for CASSEGGSPIYGYTF.

The table lists this clone with a few counts. For the CDR3, the DNA is TGTGCCAGTAGTCCGGGACAGGGGGCTGGCACTGAAGCTTTCTTT. Encoded protein: CASSPGQGAGTEAFF. The rearrangement links TRBV19 to TRBJ1-1; 12 positions match TRBD1. The CDR3 length is 15 residues. V was pared by 5 bases and J by 4 bases, with 5 bases of the junction left unmatched. From germline, CDR1 is LNHDA and CDR2 SQIVND (reference sequence). Full variable domain (rest looked up from reference TRBV19 and TRBJ1-1): DGGITQSPKYLFRKEGQNVTLSCEQNLNHDAMYWYRQDPGQGLRLIYYSQIVNDFQKGDIAEGYSVSREKKESFPLTVTSAQKNPTAFYLCASSPGQGAGTEAFFGQGTRLTVV.

This clone was seen just once. The DNA for the CDR3 is TGTGCCAGCAGCCCTCCCCCGGGACTAGCCCGCACAGATACGCAGTATTTT. This translates into CASSPPPGLARTDTQYF. The gene calls are TRBV9 and TRBJ2-3, with TRBD2 matching over 9 bases. V shed 4 bases and J 1 base; nucleotides not matched to a gene: 10. This CDR3 contains 17 residues. CDR1 and CDR2 (germline): SGDLS, YYNGEE.

The CDR3 DNA sequence: TGTGCCAGCAGTGAAGGCGGGGGGCTAGATGGCTACACCTTC. It specifies CASSEGGGLDGYTF. The J gene is TRBJ1-2, the V gene TRBV25-1; TRBD1 is a possible D gene (6 bases). Germline CDR1 and CDR2: MGHDK and SYGVNS. The length of the CDR3 is 14 residues. V was clipped by 2 bases and J by 6 bases, with 13 bases between them.

CDR3 in DNA: TGTGCCAGCAGCTTAGCTGCGGGGGGGCTTGTCATGGCAGATACGCAGTATTTT. It translates to CASSLAAGGLVMADTQYF. V gene TRBV13 combines with J gene TRBJ2-3; TRBD2 matches at 9 bases. The CDR3 has 18 amino acids. Germline assignment: CDR1 PRHDT and CDR2 FYEKMQ (reference sequence). After removal of 1 base from V and 4 bases from J, the junction contained 12 bases not matched to a gene. Supplemented by reference TRBV13 and TRBJ2-3, the full variable domain reads AAGVIQSPRHLIKEKRETATLKCYPIPRHDTVYWYQQGPGQDPQFLISFYEKMQSDKGSIPDRFSAQQFSDYHSELNMSSLELGDSALYFCASSLAAGGLVMADTQYFGPGTRLTVL.

The CDR3, as DNA: TGTGCCAGCAGTGGGGCAGGGCCTGAAAAACTGTTTTTT. Amino acid sequence: CASSGAGPEKLFF. The chain links TRBV2 to TRBJ1-4, with D maybe TRBD1 (5 bases). There are 13 residues in the CDR3. V was pared by 4 bases and J by 7 bases, with 10 bases between. Germline assignment: CDR1 SNHLY and CDR2 FYNNEI. Looking up the rest from reference TRBV2 and TRBJ1-4 gives the full variable domain: EPEVTQTPSHQVTQMGQEVILRCVPISNHLYFYWYRQILGQKVEFLVSFYNNEISEKSEIFDDQFSVERPDGSNFTLKIRSTKLEDSAMYFCASSGAGPEKLFFGSGTQLSVL.

This chain connects TRBV5-1 to TRBJ1-2, with TRBD1 identical over 9 bases. Germline values: CDR1 SGHRS, CDR2 YFSETQ. Unmatched junction bases numbered 7, after V lost 5 bases and J lost 8 bases. The CDR3 totals 13 residues. CDR3 in DNA: TGCGCCAGCAGGGAGACAGGGGGTAACGGCTACACCTTC. Translated: CASRETGGNGYTF.

The chain joins TRBV24-1 to TRBJ1-6; weak D call: TRBD1 (6 bases). V dropped 9 bases and J dropped 10 bases, with 18 bases sitting between them. Germline CDR1 reads KGHDR; CDR2 reads SFDVKD. CDR3 size: 14 residues. The CDR3 nucleotides read TGTGCCACCTTCGAGGGGGGGGGAGAGTCACCCCTCCACTTT. Protein product: CATFEGGGESPLHF.

The table lists this clone with a few counts. This rearrangement joins TRBV5-4 to TRBJ1-2, with 8 bases aligning to TRBD1. This CDR3 region has 15 residues. Losses at the gene ends were 0 bases for V and 7 bases for J; bases not matched to a gene: 8. Germline CDR1 SGHNT, CDR2 YYREEE (reference sequence). CDR3 residues: CASSLVGTGFGGYTF. CDR3 nucleotides: TGTGCCAGCAGCTTGGTTGGGACAGGATTTGGTGGCTACACCTTC.